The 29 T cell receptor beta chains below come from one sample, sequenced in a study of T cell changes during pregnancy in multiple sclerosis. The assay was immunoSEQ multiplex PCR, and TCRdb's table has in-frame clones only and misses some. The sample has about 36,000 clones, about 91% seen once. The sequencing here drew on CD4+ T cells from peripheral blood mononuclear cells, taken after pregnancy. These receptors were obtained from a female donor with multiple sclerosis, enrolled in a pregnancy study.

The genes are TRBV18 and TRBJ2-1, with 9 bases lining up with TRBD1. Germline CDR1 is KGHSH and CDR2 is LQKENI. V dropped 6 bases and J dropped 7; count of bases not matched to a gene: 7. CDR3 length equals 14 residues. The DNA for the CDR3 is TGTGCCAGCTCGGGACAGGGAGAACGAAATGAGCAGTTCTTC. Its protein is CASSGQGERNEQFF. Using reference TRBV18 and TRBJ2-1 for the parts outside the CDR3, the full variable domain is NAGVMQNPRHLVRRRGQEARLRCSPMKGHSHVYWYRQLPEEGLKFMVYLQKENIIDESGMPKERFSAEFPKEGPSILRIQQVVRGDSAAYFCASSGQGERNEQFFGPGTRLTVL.

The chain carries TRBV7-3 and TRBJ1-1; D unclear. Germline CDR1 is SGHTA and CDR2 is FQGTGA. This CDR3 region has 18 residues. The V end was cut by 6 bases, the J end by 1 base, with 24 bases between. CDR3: CASRSFGRSIGRNTEAFF. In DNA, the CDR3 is TGTGCCAGCAGGAGTTTCGGCAGGTCAATTGGAAGGAACACTGAAGCTTTCTTT.

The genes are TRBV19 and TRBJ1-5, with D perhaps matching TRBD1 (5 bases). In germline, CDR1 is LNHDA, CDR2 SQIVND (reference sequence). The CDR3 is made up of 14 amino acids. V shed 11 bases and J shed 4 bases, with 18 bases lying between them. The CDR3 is CASNPGHINQPQHF. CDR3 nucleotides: TGTGCCTCCAACCCAGGACACATAAATCAGCCCCAGCATTTT.

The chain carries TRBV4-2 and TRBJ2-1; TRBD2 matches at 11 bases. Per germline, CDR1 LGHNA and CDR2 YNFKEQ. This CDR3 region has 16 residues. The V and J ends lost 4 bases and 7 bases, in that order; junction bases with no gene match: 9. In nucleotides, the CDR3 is TGTGCCAGCAGCCTTTTAACTAGCGGGAGTGATAATGAGCAGTTCTTC. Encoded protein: CASSLLTSGSDNEQFF.

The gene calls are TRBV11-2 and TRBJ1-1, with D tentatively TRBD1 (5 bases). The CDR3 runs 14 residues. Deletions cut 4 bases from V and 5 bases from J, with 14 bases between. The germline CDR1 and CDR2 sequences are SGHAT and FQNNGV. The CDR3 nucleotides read TGTGCCAGCAGCTCTAGGGGAGGGGTTACTGAAGCTTTCTTT. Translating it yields CASSSRGGVTEAFF.

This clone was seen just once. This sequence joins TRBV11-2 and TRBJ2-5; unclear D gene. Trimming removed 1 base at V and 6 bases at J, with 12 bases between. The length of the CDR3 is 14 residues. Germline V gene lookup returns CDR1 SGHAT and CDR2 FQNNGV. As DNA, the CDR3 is TGTGCCAGCAGCTTAGTTTATGGCCGCCAGACCCAGTACTTC. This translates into CASSLVYGRQTQYF. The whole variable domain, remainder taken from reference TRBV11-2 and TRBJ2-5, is EAGVAQSPRYKIIEKRQSVAFWCNPISGHATLYWYQQILGQGPKLLIQFQNNGVVDDSQLPKDRFSAERLKGVDSTLKIQPAKLEDSAVYLCASSLVYGRQTQYFGPGTRLLVL.

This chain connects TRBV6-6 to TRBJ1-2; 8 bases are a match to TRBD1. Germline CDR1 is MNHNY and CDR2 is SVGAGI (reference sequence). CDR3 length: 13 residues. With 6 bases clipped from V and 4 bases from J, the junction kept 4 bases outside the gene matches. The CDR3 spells CASRDRGPYGYTF. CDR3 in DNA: TGTGCCAGCAGAGACAGGGGCCCCTATGGCTACACCTTC.

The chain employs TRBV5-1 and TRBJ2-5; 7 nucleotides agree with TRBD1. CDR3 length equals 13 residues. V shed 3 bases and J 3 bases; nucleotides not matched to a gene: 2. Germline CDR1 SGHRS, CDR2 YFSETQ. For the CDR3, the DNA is TGCGCCAGCAGCTCCGGGACAGAAGAGACCCAGTACTTC. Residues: CASSSGTEETQYF.

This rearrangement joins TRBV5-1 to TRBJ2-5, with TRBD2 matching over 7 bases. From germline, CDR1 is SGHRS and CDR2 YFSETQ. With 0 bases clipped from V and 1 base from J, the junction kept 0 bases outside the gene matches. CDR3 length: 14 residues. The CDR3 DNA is TGCGCCAGCAGCTTGGGGACTAGCCAAGAGACCCAGTACTTC. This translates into CASSLGTSQETQYF.

The CDR3: CASSSSAGAPDTQYF. DNA for the CDR3: TGTGCCAGCAGCTCCTCAGCGGGAGCCCCCGATACGCAGTATTTT. The chain uses TRBV7-9 and TRBJ2-3, with TRBD2 matching over 8 bases. With V trimmed by 4 bases and J by 6 bases, 9 bases remained unmatched. Looked up from germline, CDR1 is SEHNR and CDR2 is FQNEAQ (reference sequence). The CDR3 contains 15 residues.

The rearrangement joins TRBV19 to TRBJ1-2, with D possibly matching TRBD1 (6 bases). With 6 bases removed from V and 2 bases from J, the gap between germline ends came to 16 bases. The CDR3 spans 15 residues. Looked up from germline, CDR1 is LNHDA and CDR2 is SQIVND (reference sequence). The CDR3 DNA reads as TGTGCCAGTAGCCAGGGGATTTATCCCAACTATGGCTACACCTTC. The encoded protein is CASSQGIYPNYGYTF.

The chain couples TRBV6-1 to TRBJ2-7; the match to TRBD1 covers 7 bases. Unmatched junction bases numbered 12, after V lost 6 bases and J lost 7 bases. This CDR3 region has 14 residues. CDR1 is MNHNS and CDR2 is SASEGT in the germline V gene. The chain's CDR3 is CASRFDRVFLEQYF. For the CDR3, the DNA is TGTGCCAGCAGATTTGACAGGGTGTTTTTAGAGCAGTACTTC.

The CDR3, as DNA: TGCGCCAGCAGTGATGGCGGGCGGGCGAACACTGAAGCTTTCTTT. Encoded protein: CASSDGGRANTEAFF. The chain carries TRBV10-2 and TRBJ1-1; D not certain. This CDR3 comprises 15 residues. The ends were cut back, 3 bases at V and 1 base at J, with 12 bases in the middle. CDR1 is WSHSY, CDR2 SAAADI, per germline.

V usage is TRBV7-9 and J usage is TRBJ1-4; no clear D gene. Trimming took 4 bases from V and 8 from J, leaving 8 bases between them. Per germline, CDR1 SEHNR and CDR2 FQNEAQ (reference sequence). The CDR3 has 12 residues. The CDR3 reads CASSSREEKLFF. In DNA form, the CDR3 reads TGTGCCAGCAGCTCTAGGGAGGAAAAACTGTTTTTT.

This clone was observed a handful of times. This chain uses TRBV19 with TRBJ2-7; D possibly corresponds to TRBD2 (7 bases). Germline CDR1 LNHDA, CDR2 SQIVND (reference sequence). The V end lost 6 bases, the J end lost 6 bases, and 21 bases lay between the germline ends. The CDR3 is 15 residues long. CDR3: CASSPGGGRRFEQYF. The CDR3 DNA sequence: TGTGCCAGTAGCCCTGGGGGCGGGAGACGCTTCGAGCAGTACTTC.

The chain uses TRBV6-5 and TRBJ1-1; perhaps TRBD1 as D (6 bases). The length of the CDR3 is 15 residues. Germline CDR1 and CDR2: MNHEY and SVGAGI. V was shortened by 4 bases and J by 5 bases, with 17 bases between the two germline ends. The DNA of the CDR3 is TGTGCCAGCAGTTGGGACATCACCGGATGGACTGAAGCTTTCTTT. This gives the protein CASSWDITGWTEAFF.

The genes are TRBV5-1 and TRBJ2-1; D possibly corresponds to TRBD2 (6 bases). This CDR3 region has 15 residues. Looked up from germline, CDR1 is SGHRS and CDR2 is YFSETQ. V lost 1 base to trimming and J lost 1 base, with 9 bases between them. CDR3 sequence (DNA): TGCGCCAGCAGCTTGCCGACTAGTTCCTACAATGAGCAGTTCTTC. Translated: CASSLPTSSYNEQFF.

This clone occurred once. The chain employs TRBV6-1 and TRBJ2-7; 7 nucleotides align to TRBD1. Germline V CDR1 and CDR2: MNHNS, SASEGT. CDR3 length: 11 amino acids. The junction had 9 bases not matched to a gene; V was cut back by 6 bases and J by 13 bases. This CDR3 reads CASSPDRIRYF. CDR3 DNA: TGTGCCAGCAGCCCGGACAGGATACGATACTTC.

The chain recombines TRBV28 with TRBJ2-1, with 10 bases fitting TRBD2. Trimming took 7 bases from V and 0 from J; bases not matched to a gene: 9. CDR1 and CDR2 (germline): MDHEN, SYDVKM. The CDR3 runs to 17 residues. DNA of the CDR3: TGTGCCAGCACCAACCTAGGACTAGCGGCCTCCTACAATGAGCAGTTCTTC. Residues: CASTNLGLAASYNEQFF.

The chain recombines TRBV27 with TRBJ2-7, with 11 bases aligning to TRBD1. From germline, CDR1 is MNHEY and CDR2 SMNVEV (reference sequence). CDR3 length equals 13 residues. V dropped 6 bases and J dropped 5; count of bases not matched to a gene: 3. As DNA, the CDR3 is TGTGCCAGCAGGAGGACAGGGGGCAACGAGCAGTACTTC. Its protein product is CASRRTGGNEQYF.

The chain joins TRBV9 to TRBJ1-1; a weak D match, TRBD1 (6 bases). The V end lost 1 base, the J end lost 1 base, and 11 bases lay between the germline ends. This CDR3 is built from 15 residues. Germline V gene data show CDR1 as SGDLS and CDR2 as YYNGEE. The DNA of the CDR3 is TGTGCCAGCAGCGTATATCAGGGGAGGAACACTGAAGCTTTCTTT. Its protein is CASSVYQGRNTEAFF.

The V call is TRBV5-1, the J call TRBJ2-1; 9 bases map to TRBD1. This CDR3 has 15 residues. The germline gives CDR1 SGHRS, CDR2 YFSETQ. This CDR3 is CPTGPGQGYYNEQFF. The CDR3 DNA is TGCCCCACGGGGCCGGGACAGGGCTACTACAATGAGCAGTTCTTC.

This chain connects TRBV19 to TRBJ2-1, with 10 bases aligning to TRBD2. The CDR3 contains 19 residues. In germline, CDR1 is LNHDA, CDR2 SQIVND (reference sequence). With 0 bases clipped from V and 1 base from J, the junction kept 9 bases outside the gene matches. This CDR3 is CASSIDGTSDSLSYNEQFF. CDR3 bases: TGTGCCAGTAGTATAGATGGGACTAGCGACTCTCTTTCCTACAATGAGCAGTTCTTC.

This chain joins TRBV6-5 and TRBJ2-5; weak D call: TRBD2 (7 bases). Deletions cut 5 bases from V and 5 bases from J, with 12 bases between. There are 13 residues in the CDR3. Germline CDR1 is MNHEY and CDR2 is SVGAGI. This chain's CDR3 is CASSGGARETQYF. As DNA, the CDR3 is TGTGCCAGCAGTGGGGGGGCCAGGGAGACCCAGTACTTC.

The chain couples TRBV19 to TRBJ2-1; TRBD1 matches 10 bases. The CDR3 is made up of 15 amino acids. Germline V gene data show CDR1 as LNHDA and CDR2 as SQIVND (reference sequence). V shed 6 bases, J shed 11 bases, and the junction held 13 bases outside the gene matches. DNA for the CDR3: TGTGCCAGTAGGGACAGGGGGACTTACAATGAGAAGCAGTTCTTC. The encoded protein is CASRDRGTYNEKQFF.

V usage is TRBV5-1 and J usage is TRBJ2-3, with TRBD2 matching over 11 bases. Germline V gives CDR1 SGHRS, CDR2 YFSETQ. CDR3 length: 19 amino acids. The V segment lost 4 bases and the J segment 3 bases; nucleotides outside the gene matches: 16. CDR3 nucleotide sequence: TGCGCCAGCAGCAGTGGGACTAGCGGATCATCGGTGGTTACAGATACGCAGTATTTT. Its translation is CASSSGTSGSSVVTDTQYF.

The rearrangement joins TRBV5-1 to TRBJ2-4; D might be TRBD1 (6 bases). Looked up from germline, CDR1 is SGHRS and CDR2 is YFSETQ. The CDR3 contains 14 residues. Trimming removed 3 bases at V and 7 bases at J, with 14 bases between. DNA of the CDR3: TGCGCCAGCAGCTCCGACAGGATAAGGAACATTCAGTACTTC. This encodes CASSSDRIRNIQYF.

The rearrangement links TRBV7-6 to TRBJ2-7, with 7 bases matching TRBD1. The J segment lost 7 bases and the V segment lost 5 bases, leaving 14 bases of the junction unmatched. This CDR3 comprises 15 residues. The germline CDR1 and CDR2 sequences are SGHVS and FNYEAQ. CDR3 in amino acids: CASSPIGGPVGEQYF. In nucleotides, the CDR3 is TGTGCCAGCAGCCCAATAGGGGGCCCTGTGGGGGAGCAGTACTTC.

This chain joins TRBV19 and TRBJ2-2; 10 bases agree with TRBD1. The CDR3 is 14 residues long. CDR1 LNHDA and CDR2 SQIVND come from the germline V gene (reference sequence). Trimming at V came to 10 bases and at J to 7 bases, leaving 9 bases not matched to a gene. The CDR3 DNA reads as TGTGCCACTCAGGGACAGGGGCAGGGCGGGGAGCTGTTTTTT. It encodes CATQGQGQGGELFF. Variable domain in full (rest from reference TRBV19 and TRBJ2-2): DGGITQSPKYLFRKEGQNVTLSCEQNLNHDAMYWYRQDPGQGLRLIYYSQIVNDFQKGDIAEGYSVSREKKESFPLTVTSAQKNPTAFYLCATQGQGQGGELFFGEGSRLTVL.